This T cell receptor beta chain appears in the sequencing data of a study of CD8 T cells in Susac syndrome (dated by TCRdb to the late 2010s). Some background on the complete study: Repertoire sequencing was used to test whether CD8+ T cell activation and differentiation in Susac syndrome was antigen driven. Study-level results and caveats: The TCR sequencing and HLA analysis was acknowledged to have included a relatively small number of individuals.

A single count supports this clonotype. Which antigen it targets is not known. Per-base quality was not reported, and no clone a single base away is much larger than it. One read alone makes for weak evidence. RNA was extracted using the RNeasy kit, and about 0.5 to 1 ug of the RNA was reverse transcribed with random hexamers. The immunoSEQ multiplex PCR assay, covering 54 Vbeta and 13 Jbeta segments, was used to amplify TCR beta CDR3 regions. PCR amplification bias was corrected by using a synthetic template baseline for primer optimization and computational correction. Under the source paper's analysis protocol: Only productive sequences were kept, with reads annotated to V, D and J genes according to IMGT and analyzed in immunoSEQ Analyzer. Clonality was computed as one minus Shannon entropy normalized by log2 of the number of productive unique sequences. For each patient and control, public and private clones were evaluated within the 100 most prevalent clones. Susac-specific clones were defined as absent from healthy and MS cohorts, 850 to 1,300 published viral clones and other ImmuneACCESS disease sequences. Through fastp at Q25 and MiXCR, TCRdb rebuilt clones from the public reads, retaining in-frame beta chains. Identical CDR3 proteins give one entry, which carries the most common genes and DNA. These V and J calls originate from TCRdb's pipeline instead of the authors' own analysis. The sample table holds about 160,000 distinct CDR3 sequences, of which around 94% were seen once. 0.075% to 0.095% of the sample lies in the top ten.

At the junction V is shortened by 1 base and J by 5 bases, with 10 bases in between. The CDR3 starts with the cysteine, ends with the phenylalanine, and has 13 residues. This entry keeps only the CDR3 DNA: 39 bases, framed from base 1. CDR1 and CDR2, looked up from the germline V gene (reference sequence), are SGHNT and YYREEE. Peripheral blood CD8+ and CD4+ T cells from healthy donors, Susac syndrome patients and multiple sclerosis patients were profiled using high-throughput TCR beta sequencing. Multiple sclerosis controls were treatment-naive patients with stable or active relapsing-remitting disease fulfilling revised McDonald criteria. CD8+ TEMRA cells were enriched by FACS, while bulk CD8+ and CD4+ T cells were purified by magnetic negative isolation. Blood was drawn into EDTA tubes, processed within 24 hours, and PBMCs were isolated by density gradient centrifugation. PBMCs intended for TCR sequencing were frozen in liquid nitrogen and were later thawed in a 37 degrees C water bath. The sorted or isolated CD4+, CD8+ and CD8+ TEMRA cells reached a purity of at least 90%.

Specimen: CD4+ T cells from PBMCs. The TCR sequence derives from a human donor with multiple sclerosis. The receptor chain draws on TRBV5-4 and TRBJ2-7; D gene: possibly TRBD2, on 5 matching bases. The CDR3 here reads CASSLFAGNEQYF. The sequence in DNA is TGTGCCAGCAGCTTGTTTGCCGGGAACGAGCAGTACTTC.